This is a list of T cell receptor beta chains from one sample in a study of T cell repertoires in cytomegalovirus infection. TCRdb re-called the reads through MiXCR, storing one row per CDR3 protein. The repertoire consists of some 800,000 distinct CDR3 sequences, with approximately 32% occurring once and the leading ten covering roughly 12%. These receptors have no identified antigens. The sample here was cultured CD8+ T cells from PBMCs, taken from culture after CMV antigen stimulation. The receptors were gathered from a human donor in good health (CMV status not recorded). Some clones in this sample may be carry-over from other donors' samples. The CDR3 runs from the conserved cysteine through the conserved F or W. The order of the fields is J gene, V gene, D gene, clone size, CDR3 DNA, CDR3 protein. D genes are given only for firm matches. Clone size is not always given. Where it is, it says once, few, many or a class for expanded clones.

TRBJ1-4 TRBV6-1 TRBD1 few TGTGCCAGCAGTGAATACAGGACAGGGGGTGCTAATGAAAAACTGTTTTTT CASSEYRTGGANEKLFF
TRBJ2-7 TRBV7-8 . few TGTGCCAGCAGCTTAGTTCTCCGAACACACGAGCAGTACTTC CASSLVLRTHEQYF
TRBJ1-2 TRBV27 . few TGTGCCAGCAGCCTGACATCACAAATTGTGGAGATCGGCTATGGCTACACCTTC CASSLTSQIVEIGYGYTF
TRBJ1-2 TRBV12-3/TRBV12-4 . few TGTGCCAGCAGGTGGATTAATGGGTTCGGCTACACCTTC CASRWINGFGYTF
TRBJ2-5 TRBV19 . . TGTGCCAGTAGGGACTTACAGGGATTCGGAGAGACCCAGTACTTC CASRDLQGFGETQYF
TRBJ1-4 TRBV6-5 . . TGTGCCAGCAGTTACTCGGTCACCATAAGCGGGGAAAAACTGTTTTTT CASSYSVTISGEKLFF
TRBJ2-1 TRBV27 TRBD2 . TGTGCCAGCAGTAGGACTAGCGGAGCCCAGTGGCGGTTCTTC CASSRTSGAQWRFF
TRBJ1-4 TRBV6-6 . . TGTGCCAGCACCCCCCTCCCCTCAACTAATGAAAAACTGTTTTTT CASTPLPSTNEKLFF
TRBJ2-1 TRBV7-2 . many TGTGCCAGCAGCCACAGGCCTACCTCCTACAATGAGCAGTTCTTC CASSHRPTSYNEQFF
TRBJ1-6 TRBV11-2 . many TGTGCCAGCAGCTTAGTGGCGGGGGGAAGATCACCCCTCCACTTT CASSLVAGGRSPLHF
TRBJ2-7 TRBV7-9 . few TGTGCCAGCAGCCGCACAAATATCTACGAGCAGTACTTC CASSRTNIYEQYF
TRBJ2-3 TRBV6-1 TRBD1 few TGTGCCAGCGGGTGGTCTGGACAGGGTCCGGGAGATACGCAGTATTTT CASGWSGQGPGDTQYF
TRBJ2-5 TRBV7-2 . many TGTGCCAGCAGCTCGCGAACGGATGAGCAAGAGACCCAGTACTTC CASSSRTDEQETQYF
TRBJ1-5 TRBV7-9 . . TGTGCCAGCAAGGAAGTTAGGGGACAGCCCCAGCATTTT CASKEVRGQPQHF
TRBJ1-2 TRBV7-9 . . TGTGCCAGCAGCTCTACGACAGGATCCTATGGCTACACCTTC CASSSTTGSYGYTF
TRBJ2-2 TRBV6-5 . . TGTGCCAGCAGTTACCTAGGGCCCGGGGAGCTGTTTTTT CASSYLGPGELFF
TRBJ2-5 TRBV9 TRBD1 . TGTGCCAGCAGCGTAGCAGGGGGCACGAGCGAGACCCAGTACTTC CASSVAGGTSETQYF
TRBJ2-1 TRBV7-9 TRBD2 . TGTGCCAGCAGCGTCCGGACTAGCGGGGGTCACAATGAGCAGTTCTTC CASSVRTSGGHNEQFF
TRBJ1-1 TRBV6-8 TRBD1 once TGTGCCAGCAGACAGGGGAGGGAGAGGACTGAAGCTTTCTTT CASRQGRERTEAFF
TRBJ1-6 TRBV7-8 . many TGTGCCAGCAGCTTAACTAAGACGCGTCCCCTCCACTTT CASSLTKTRPLHF
TRBJ2-2 TRBV2 . . TGTGCCAGCAGGACTAAGGACAGGAACACCGGGGAGCTGTTTTTT CASRTKDRNTGELFF
TRBJ1-4 TRBV19 . . TGTGCCATCGGGACCTCGGATCGAAAACTGTTTTTT CAIGTSDRKLFF
TRBJ2-1 TRBV4-1 . many TGCGCCAGCAGCCCCCTCGGGGACACCATTGGGCATGAGCAGTTCTTC CASSPLGDTIGHEQFF